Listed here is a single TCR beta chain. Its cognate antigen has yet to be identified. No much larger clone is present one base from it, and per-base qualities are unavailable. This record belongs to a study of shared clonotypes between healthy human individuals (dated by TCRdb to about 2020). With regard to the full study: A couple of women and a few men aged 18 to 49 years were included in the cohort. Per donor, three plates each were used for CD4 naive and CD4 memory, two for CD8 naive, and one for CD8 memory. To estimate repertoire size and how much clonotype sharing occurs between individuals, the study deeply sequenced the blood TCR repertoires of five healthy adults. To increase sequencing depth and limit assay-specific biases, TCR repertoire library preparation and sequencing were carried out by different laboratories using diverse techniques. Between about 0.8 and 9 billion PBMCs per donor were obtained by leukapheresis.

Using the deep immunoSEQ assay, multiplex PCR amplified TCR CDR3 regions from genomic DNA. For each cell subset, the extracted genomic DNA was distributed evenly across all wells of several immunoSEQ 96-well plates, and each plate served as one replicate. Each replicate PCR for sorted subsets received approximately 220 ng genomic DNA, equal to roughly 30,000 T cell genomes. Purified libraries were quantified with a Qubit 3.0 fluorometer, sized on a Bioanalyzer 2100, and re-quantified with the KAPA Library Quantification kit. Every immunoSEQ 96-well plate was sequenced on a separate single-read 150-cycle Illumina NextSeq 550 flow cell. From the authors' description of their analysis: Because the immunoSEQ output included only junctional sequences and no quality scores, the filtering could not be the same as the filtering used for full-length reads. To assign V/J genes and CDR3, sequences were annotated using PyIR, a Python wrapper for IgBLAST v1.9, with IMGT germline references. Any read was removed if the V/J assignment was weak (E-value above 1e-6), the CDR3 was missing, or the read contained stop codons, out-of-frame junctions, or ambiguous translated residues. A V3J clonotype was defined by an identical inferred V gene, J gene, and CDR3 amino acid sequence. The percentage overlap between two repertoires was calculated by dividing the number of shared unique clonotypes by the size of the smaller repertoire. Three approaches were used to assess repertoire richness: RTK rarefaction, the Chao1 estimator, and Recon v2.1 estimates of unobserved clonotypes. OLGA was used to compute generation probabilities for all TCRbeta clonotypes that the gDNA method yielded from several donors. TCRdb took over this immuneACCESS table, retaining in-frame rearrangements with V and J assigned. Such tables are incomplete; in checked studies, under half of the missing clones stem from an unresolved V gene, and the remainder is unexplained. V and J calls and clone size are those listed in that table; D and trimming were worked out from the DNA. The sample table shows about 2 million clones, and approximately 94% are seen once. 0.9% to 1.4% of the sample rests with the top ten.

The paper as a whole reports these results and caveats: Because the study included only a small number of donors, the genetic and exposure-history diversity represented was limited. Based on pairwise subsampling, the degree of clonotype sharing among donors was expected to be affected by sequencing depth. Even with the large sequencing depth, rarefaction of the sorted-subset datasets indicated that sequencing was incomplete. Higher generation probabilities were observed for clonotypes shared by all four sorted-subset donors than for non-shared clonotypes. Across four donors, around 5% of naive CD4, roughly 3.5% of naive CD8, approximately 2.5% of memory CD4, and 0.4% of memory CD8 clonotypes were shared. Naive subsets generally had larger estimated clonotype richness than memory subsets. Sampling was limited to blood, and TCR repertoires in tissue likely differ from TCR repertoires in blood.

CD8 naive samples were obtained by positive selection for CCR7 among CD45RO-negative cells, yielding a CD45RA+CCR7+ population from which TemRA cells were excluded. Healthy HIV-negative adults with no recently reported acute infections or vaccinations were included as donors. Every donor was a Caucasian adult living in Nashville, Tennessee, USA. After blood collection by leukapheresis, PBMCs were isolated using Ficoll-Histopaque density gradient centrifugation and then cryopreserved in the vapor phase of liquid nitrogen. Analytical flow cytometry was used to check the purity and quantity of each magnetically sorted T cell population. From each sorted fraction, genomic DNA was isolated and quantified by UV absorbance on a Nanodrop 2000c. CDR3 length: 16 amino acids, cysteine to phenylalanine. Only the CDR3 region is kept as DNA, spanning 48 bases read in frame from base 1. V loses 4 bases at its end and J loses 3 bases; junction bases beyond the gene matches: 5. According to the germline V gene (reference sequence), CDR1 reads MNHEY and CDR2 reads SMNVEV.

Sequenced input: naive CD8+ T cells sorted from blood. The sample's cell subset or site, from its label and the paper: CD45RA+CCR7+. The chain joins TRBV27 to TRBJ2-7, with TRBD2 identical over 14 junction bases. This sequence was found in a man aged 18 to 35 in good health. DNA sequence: TGTGCCAGCAGTTCAAGAGGGACTAGCGGGAGCTACGAGCAGTACTTC. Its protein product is CASSSRGTSGSYEQYF.